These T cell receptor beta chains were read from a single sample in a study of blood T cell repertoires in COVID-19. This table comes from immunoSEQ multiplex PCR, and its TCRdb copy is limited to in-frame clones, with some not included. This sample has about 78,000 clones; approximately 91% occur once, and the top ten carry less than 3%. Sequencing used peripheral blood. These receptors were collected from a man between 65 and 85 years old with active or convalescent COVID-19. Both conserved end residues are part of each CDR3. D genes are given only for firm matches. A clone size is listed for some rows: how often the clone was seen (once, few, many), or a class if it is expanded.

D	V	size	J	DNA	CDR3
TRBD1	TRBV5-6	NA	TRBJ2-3	TGTGCCAGCAGCACTACAGGGGTTGGCACAGATACGCAGTATTTT	CASSTTGVGTDTQYF
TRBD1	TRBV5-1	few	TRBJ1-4	TGCGCCAGCAGCCCAACAGGGGGGCGAATTAATGAAAAACTGTTTTTT	CASSPTGGRINEKLFF
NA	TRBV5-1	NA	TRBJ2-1	TGCGCCAGCAGCCCACAGGGACCCGGCTACAATGAGCAGTTCTTC	CASSPQGPGYNEQFF
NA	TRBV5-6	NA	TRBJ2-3	TGTGCCAGCAGCTTGCTCTGGAGGGGAGCGCAGTATTTT	CASSLLWRGAQYF
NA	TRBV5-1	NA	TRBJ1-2	TGCGCCAGCAGCCAGGACAGCTATGGCTACACCTTC	CASSQDSYGYTF
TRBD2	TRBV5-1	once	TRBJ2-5	TGCGCCAGCAGCTCACCCGGGACTAGCAAAGAGACCCAGTACTTC	CASSSPGTSKETQYF
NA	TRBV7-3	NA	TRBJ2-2	TGTGCCAGCAGCTTAAAGGGGCAGGGATCCGGGGAGCTGTTTTTT	CASSLKGQGSGELFF
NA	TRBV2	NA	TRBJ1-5	TGTGCCAGCAGGGGGTGGGGGCATGGCAATCAGCCCCAGCATTTT	CASRGWGHGNQPQHF
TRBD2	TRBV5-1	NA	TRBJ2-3	TGCGCCAGCAGCTCGGAGGGGCTAGCGGGAGTTGATACGCAGTATTTT	CASSSEGLAGVDTQYF
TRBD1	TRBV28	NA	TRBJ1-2	TGTGCCAGCAGTCCACAGGGGGCGCGAGGCTACACCTTC	CASSPQGARGYTF
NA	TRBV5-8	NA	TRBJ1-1	TGTGCCAGCAGCCTCTATGGGGGCGAAACTGAAGCTTTCTTT	CASSLYGGETEAFF
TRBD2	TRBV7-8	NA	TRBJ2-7	TGTGCCAGCAGCCGCCGACTAGCGGGAGTAGACGAGCAGTACTTC	CASSRRLAGVDEQYF
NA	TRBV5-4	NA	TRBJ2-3	TGTGCCAGCAGCTTGAGGAGGTCAGATACGCAGTATTTT	CASSLRRSDTQYF
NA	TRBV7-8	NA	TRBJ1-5	TGTGCCAGCAGCTTAAAGGGGTCATTGAACCAGCCCCAGCATTTT	CASSLKGSLNQPQHF
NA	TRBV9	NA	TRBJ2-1	TGTGCCAGCAGCGTTAGTTACAATGAGCAGTTCTTC	CASSVSYNEQFF
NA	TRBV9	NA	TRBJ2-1	TGTGCCAGCAGCGACCGGGACTCCATCAATGAGCAGTTCTTC	CASSDRDSINEQFF
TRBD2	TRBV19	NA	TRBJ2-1	TGTGCCAGTAGTCCCCCCGGGCTAGCGGGATCGAATGAGCAGTTCTTC	CASSPPGLAGSNEQFF
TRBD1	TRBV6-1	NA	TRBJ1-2	TGTGCCAGCAGTGAAAGAGGGGGCGGTAACTATGGCTACACCTTC	CASSERGGGNYGYTF
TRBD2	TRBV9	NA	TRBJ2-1	TGTGCCAGCAGCGTAGCGGGAGGGCCAGGTGAGCAGTTCTTC	CASSVAGGPGEQFF
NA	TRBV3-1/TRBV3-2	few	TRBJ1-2	TGTGCCAGCAGCCAAGATCCAGGGTTCTCTAACTATGGCTACACCTTC	CASSQDPGFSNYGYTF
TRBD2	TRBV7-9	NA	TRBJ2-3	TGTGCCAGCAGCCCCCGACTAGCGGGAAGCACAGATACGCAGTATTTT	CASSPRLAGSTDTQYF
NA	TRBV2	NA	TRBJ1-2	TGTGCCAGCAGTGAAACCCGGGCTAACTATGGCTACACCTTC	CASSETRANYGYTF
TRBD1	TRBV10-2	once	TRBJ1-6	TGCGCCAGCAGTGAAAGGGGGCTTGGTTCACCCCTCCACTTT	CASSERGLGSPLHF